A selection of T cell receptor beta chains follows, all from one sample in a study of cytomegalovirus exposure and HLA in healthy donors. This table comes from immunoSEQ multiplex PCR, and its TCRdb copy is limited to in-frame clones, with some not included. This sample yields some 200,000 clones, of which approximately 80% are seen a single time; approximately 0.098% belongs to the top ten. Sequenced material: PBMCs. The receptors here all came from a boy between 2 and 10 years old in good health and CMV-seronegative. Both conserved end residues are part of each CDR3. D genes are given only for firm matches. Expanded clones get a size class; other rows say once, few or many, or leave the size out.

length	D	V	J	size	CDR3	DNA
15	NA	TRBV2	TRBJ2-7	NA	CASSPQGTLSYEQCF	TGTGCCAGCAGCCCACAGGGTACTCTAAGCTACGAGCAGTGCTTC
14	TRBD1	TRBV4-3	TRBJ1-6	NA	CASSQADRGAPLHF	TGCGCCAGCAGCCAAGCGGACAGGGGAGCACCCCTCCACTTT
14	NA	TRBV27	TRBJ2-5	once	CASSGLGRQETQYF	TGTGCCAGCAGTGGGCTGGGGCGCCAAGAGACCCAGTACTTC
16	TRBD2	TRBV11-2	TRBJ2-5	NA	CASSFTSGVSQETQYF	TGTGCCAGCAGCTTTACTAGCGGGGTCAGCCAAGAGACCCAGTACTTC
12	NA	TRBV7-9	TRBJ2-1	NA	CASSLSRNEQFF	TGTGCCAGCAGCTTGTCCCGGAATGAGCAGTTCTTC
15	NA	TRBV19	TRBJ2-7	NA	CASSTPGSFLYEQYF	TGTGCCAGTAGTACCCCAGGGTCCTTTCTCTACGAGCAGTACTTC
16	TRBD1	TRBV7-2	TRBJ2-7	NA	CASSLPAGQGANEQYF	TGTGCCAGCAGCCTACCCGCCGGACAGGGGGCGAACGAGCAGTACTTC
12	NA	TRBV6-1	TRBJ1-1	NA	CASMVRPGRAFF	TGTGCCAGCATGGTCAGGCCCGGGAGAGCTTTCTTT
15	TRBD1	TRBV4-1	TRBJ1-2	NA	CASSQDVYRGLGYTF	TGCGCCAGCAGCCAAGATGTGTACAGGGGGCTTGGCTACACCTTC
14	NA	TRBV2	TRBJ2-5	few	CASSDFTRPETQYF	TGTGCCAGCAGTGATTTTACTAGACCAGAGACCCAGTACTTC
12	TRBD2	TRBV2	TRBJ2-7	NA	CAGHSGSYEQYF	TGTGCCGGGCATAGCGGGAGCTACGAGCAGTACTTC